What follows is one T cell receptor (beta chain) and its context. The data originate from a study of blood T cell repertoires in COVID-19. Study context: Samples came from the United States, Italy and Spain, spanning acute and convalescent COVID-19. From T cells, B-cell-depleted T cells, or PBMCs came the material, which was cDNA or gDNA.

The repertoire was sequenced with immunoSEQ multiplex PCR; TCRdb's copy has only in-frame clones and lacks some. The repertoire holds 30,000 to 35,000 clones, with 82% as singletons. The origin of this receptor is a man aged 80 or over with active or convalescent COVID-19. The sequenced material came from peripheral blood.

CDR3 in amino acids: CASSWEGLNEQYF. In DNA, the CDR3 is TGTGCCAGCAGCTGGGAGGGCCTAAACGAGCAGTACTTC. The rearrangement uses TRBV7-9 and TRBJ2-7; 7 bases line up with TRBD2. Germline-derived CDR1 and CDR2 are SEHNR and FQNEAQ (reference sequence). This CDR3 comprises 13 residues. Germline trimming cut 4 bases from V and 5 bases from J; bases unmatched to any gene: 5.